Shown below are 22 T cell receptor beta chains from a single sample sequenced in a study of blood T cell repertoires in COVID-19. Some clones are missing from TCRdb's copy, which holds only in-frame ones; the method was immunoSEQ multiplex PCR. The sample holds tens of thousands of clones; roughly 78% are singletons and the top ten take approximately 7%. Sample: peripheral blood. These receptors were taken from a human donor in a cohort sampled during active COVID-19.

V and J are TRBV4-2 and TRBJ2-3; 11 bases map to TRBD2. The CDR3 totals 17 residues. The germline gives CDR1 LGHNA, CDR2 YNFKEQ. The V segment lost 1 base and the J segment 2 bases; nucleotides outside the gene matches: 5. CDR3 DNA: TGTGCCAGCAGCCAAGCACCTAGCGGGGGGACCACAGATACGCAGTATTTT. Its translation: CASSQAPSGGTTDTQYF.

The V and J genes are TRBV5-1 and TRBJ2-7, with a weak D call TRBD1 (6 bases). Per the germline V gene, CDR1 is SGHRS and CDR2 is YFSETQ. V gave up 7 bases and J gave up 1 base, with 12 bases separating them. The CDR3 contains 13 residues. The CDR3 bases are TGCGCCAGCTCCGGGACAAAGTCCTACGAGCAGTACTTC. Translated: CASSGTKSYEQYF.

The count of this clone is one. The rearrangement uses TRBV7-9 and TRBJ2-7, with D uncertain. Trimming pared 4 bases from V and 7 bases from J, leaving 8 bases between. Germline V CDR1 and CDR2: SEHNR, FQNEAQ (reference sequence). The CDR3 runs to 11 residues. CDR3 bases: TGTGCCAGCAGCTCCCTCAGGGAGCAGTACTTC. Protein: CASSSLREQYF.

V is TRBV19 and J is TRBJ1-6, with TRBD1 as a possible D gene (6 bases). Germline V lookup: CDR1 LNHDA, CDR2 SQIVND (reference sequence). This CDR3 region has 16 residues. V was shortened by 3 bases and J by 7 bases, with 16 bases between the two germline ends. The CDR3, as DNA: TGTGCCAGTAGTATCCAACACAGGGCTGGGAATTCACCCCTCCACTTT. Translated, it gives CASSIQHRAGNSPLHF.

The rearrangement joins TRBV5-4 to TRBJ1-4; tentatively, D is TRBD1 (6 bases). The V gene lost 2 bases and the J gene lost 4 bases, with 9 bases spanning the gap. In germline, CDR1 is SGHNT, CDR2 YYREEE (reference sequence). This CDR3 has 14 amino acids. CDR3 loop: CASSFPGVNEKLFF. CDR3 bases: TGTGCCAGCAGCTTCCCAGGGGTTAATGAAAAACTGTTTTTT.

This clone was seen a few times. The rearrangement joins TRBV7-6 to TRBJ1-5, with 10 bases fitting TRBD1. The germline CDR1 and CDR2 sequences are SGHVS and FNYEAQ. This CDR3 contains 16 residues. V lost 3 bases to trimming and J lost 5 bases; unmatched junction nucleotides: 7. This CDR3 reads CASSFTGTGEDQPQHF. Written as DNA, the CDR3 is TGTGCCAGCAGCTTCACCGGGACAGGGGAGGATCAGCCCCAGCATTTT.

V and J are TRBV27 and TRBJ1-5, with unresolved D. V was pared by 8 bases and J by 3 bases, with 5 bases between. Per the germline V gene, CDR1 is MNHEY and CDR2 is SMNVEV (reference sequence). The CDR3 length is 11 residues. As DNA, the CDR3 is TGTGCCAGCGGCTTCAATCAGCCCCAGCATTTT. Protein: CASGFNQPQHF.

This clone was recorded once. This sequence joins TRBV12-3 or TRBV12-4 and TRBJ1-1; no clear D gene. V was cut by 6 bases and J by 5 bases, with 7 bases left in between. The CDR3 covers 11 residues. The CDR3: CASRMRTEAFF. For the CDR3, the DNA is TGTGCCAGCAGGATGAGGACTGAAGCTTTCTTT.

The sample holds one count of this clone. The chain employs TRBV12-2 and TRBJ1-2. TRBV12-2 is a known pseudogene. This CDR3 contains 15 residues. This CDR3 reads CASRLAQGGNYGYTF. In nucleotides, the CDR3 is TGTGCAAGTCGCTTAGCTCAGGGAGGGAACTATGGCTACACCTTC.

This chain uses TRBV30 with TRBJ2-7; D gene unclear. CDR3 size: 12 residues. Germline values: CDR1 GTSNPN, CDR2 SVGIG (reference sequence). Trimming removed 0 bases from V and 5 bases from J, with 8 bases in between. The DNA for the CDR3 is TGTGCCTGGAGTGTCTCAGGAAACGAGCAGTACTTC. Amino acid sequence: CAWSVSGNEQYF.

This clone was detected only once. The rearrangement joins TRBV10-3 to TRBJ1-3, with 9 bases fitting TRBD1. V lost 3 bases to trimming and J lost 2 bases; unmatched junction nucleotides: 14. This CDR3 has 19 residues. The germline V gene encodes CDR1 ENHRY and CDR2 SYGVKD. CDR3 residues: CAISEGVMGQGSTGNTIYF. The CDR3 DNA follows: TGTGCCATCAGTGAAGGGGTGATGGGACAGGGCTCGACTGGAAACACCATATATTTT.

The CDR3 loop reads CASSYRGGEAFF. The CDR3 nucleotides read TGTGCCAGCAGTTACCGAGGGGGGGAGGCTTTCTTT. J is TRBJ1-1 and V is TRBV6-5; tentative D call: TRBD1 (6 bases). Germline V gene sequence: CDR1 MNHEY, CDR2 SVGAGI. The V gene lost 2 bases and the J gene lost 11 bases, with 12 bases spanning the gap. This CDR3 has 12 residues.

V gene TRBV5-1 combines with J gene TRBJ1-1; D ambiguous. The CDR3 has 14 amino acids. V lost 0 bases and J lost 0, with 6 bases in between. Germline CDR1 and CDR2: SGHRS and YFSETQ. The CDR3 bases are TGCGCCAGCAGCTTGGTAGAGCTGAACACTGAAGCTTTCTTT. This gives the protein CASSLVELNTEAFF.

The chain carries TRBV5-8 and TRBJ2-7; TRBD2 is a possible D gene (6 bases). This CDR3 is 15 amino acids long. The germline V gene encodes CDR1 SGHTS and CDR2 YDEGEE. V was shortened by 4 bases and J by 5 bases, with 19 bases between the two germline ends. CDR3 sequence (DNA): TGTGCCAGCAGCCCGTGGGGGGTCCGGGGGAACGAGCAGTACTTC. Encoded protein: CASSPWGVRGNEQYF.

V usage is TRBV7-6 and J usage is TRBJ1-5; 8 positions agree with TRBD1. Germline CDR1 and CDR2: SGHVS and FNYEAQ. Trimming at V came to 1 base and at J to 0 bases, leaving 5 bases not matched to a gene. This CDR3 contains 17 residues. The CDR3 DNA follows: TGTGCCAGCAGCTTAGGGACAGGGCCTAATAGCAATCAGCCCCAGCATTTT. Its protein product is CASSLGTGPNSNQPQHF.

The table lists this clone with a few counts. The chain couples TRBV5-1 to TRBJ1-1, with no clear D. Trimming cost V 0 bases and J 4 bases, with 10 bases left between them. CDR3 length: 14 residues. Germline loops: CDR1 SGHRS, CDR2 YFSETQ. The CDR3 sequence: CASSLVTGSTEAFF. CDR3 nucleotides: TGCGCCAGCAGCTTGGTTACGGGGAGCACTGAAGCTTTCTTT.

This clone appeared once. This CDR3 is CASSQDRSQRGGLNEQFF. CDR3 coding DNA: TGTGCCAGCAGCCAAGATAGAAGCCAGCGGGGGGGCCTTAATGAGCAGTTCTTC. The chain employs TRBV3-1 (or the pseudogene TRBV3-2) and TRBJ2-1; TRBD2 matches 10 bases. CDR1 is LGHDT, CDR2 YNNKEL, per germline (reference sequence). The CDR3 loop spans 18 amino acids. V shed 0 bases and J 7 bases; nucleotides not matched to a gene: 12.

In nucleotides, the CDR3 is TGTGCCAGCAGGCAACTAGCGGGGGGGCCCTACGAGCAGTACTTC. The encoded protein is CASRQLAGGPYEQYF. J is TRBJ2-7 and V is TRBV6-5; 13 bases map to TRBD2. Germline trimming cut 6 bases from V and 2 bases from J; bases unmatched to any gene: 4. Looked up from germline, CDR1 is MNHEY and CDR2 is SVGAGI. The CDR3 loop spans 15 amino acids.

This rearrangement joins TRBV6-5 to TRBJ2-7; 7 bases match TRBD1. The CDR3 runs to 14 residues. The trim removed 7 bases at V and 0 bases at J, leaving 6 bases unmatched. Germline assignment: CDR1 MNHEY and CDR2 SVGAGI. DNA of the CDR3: TGTGCCAGCACCCCCCGGACAGGCTCCTACGAGCAGTACTTC. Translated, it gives CASTPRTGSYEQYF.

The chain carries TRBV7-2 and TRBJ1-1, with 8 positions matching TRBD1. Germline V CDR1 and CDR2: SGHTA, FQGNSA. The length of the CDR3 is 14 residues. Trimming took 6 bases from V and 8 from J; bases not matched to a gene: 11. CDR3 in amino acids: CASRLAGGAREAFF. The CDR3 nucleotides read TGTGCCAGCAGACTAGCAGGGGGCGCGAGAGAAGCTTTCTTT.

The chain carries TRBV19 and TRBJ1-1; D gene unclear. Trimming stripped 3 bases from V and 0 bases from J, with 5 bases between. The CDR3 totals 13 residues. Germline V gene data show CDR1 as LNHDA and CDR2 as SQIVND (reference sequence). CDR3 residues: CASSITVNTEAFF. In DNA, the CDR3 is TGTGCCAGTAGTATCACAGTGAACACTGAAGCTTTCTTT.

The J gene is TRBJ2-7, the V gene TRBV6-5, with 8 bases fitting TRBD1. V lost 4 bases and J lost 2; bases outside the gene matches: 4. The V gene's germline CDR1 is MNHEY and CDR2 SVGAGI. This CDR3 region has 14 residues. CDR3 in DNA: TGTGCCAGCAGTTGGGACAGGACGGCCTACGAGCAGTACTTC. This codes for CASSWDRTAYEQYF.